The 8 T cell receptor beta chains presented below share a single source sample, sequenced in a study of beta chain features in type 1 diabetes. Sequencing targeted expressed TCRB transcripts, as all isolated RNA had been reverse transcribed. The table came from immunoSEQ multiplex PCR; TCRdb's copy has only in-frame clones and leaves some out. Of roughly 330,000 clones in the sample, 9.5% to 12% were seen once. Sequencing used naive CD4+ T cells from blood. All receptors derive from a woman under 40 in good health.

V usage is TRBV5-6 and J usage is TRBJ1-4; 7 positions agree with TRBD1. The CDR3 extends over 15 amino acids. V lost 4 bases, J lost 4 bases, and 7 bases stayed unmatched. Per the germline V gene, CDR1 is SGHDT and CDR2 is YYEEEE. In DNA form, the CDR3 reads TGTGCCAGCAGCCCACGGGACAGAAGTAATGAAAAACTGTTTTTT. Translation gives CASSPRDRSNEKLFF.

This clone was found a few times. The chain is built from TRBV7-2 and TRBJ2-5; TRBD1 aligns across 8 bases. V shed 1 base, J shed 5 bases, and the junction held 3 bases outside the gene matches. The CDR3 is 14 residues long. Looked up from germline, CDR1 is SGHTA and CDR2 is FQGNSA. The CDR3 is CASSLGRGRETQYF. As DNA, the CDR3 is TGTGCCAGCAGCTTAGGCAGGGGGCGTGAGACCCAGTACTTC.

The chain is built from TRBV28 and TRBJ1-5; a weak D match, TRBD1 (6 bases). Germline V gives CDR1 MDHEN, CDR2 SYDVKM. The CDR3 has 13 amino acids. Trimming left V 6 bases short and J 4 bases short, with 10 bases between. DNA for the CDR3: TGTGCCAGCAGACAGGGTTGGAATCAGCCCCAGCATTTT. As protein: CASRQGWNQPQHF.

The CDR3: CASSFRGAKNIQYF. The CDR3 DNA sequence: TGTGCCAGCAGCTTTAGGGGAGCCAAAAACATTCAGTACTTC. This chain connects TRBV5-6 to TRBJ2-4, with D possibly TRBD1 on 5 matching bases. The CDR3 is 14 amino acids. Germline V gene data show CDR1 as SGHDT and CDR2 as YYEEEE. Trimming left V 2 bases short and J 0 bases short, with 6 bases between.

V is TRBV10-3 and J is TRBJ1-2, with 7 bases identical to TRBD1. Losses at the gene ends were 0 bases for V and 4 bases for J; bases not matched to a gene: 2. The CDR3 totals 14 residues. Germline CDR1 is ENHRY and CDR2 is SYGVKD. This CDR3 is CAISESDRVYGYTF. The CDR3 region has the DNA TGTGCCATCAGTGAGTCAGACAGGGTCTATGGCTACACCTTC.

The chain employs TRBV5-6 and TRBJ2-1, with 16 bases aligning to TRBD2. With V trimmed by 5 bases and J by 7 bases, 15 bases remained unmatched. The CDR3 has 19 amino acids. CDR1 SGHDT and CDR2 YYEEEE come from the germline V gene. The CDR3 nucleotides read TGTGCCAGCAGGCAGGGACTAGCGGGAGGGCCGTCTACTGGGAATGAGCAGTTCTTC. Translation gives CASRQGLAGGPSTGNEQFF.

This chain joins TRBV7-9 and TRBJ2-1; 13 bases line up with TRBD2. Germline lookup yields CDR1 SEHNR and CDR2 FQNEAQ (reference sequence). V lost 2 bases to trimming and J lost 0 bases; unmatched junction nucleotides: 4. The length of the CDR3 is 18 residues. CDR3 DNA: TGTGCCAGCAGCTTATATCGGACTAGCGGGAGCTCCTACAATGAGCAGTTCTTC. Translation gives CASSLYRTSGSSYNEQFF. Based on the CDR3 plus reference TRBV7-9 and TRBJ2-1, the full variable domain is DTGVSQNPRHKITKRGQNVTFRCDPISEHNRLYWYRQTLGQGPEFLTYFQNEAQLEKSRLLSDRFSAERPKGSFSTLEIQRTEQGDSAMYLCASSLYRTSGSSYNEQFFGPGTRLTVL.

The chain's CDR3 is CASSYSDRGLGETQYF. CDR3 DNA sequence: TGTGCCAGCAGTTACTCTGACAGGGGGCTAGGGGAGACCCAGTACTTC. The chain recombines TRBV6-5 with TRBJ2-5, with 10 nucleotides matching TRBD1. Germline V gene lookup returns CDR1 MNHEY and CDR2 SVGAGI. V trimming: 0 bases; J trimming: 5 bases; junction bases outside the gene matches: 6. The length of the CDR3 is 16 residues.